These 21 T cell receptor beta chains were sequenced from one sample in a study of T cell responses to AZD1222 COVID-19 vaccine. The protocol was immunoSEQ multiplex PCR, while the TCRdb copy is restricted to in-frame clones and leaves out a portion. The sample has about 180,000 clones, roughly nine tenths seen once; the top ten hold approximately 2.9%. The sample here was peripheral blood, taken on day 0 of AZD1222 vaccination. The receptors here all came from an adult in good health.

CDR3 protein: CASNNGGGRGEQFF. The CDR3 region has the DNA TGTGCCAGCAACAATGGGGGGGGGCGCGGTGAGCAGTTCTTC. The chain links TRBV27 to TRBJ2-1, with a possible D match to TRBD2 (7 bases). This CDR3 is 14 amino acids long. Trimming took off 7 bases at V and 9 bases at J, with 19 bases between the two ends. Germline V gene sequence: CDR1 MNHEY, CDR2 SMNVEV (reference sequence).

The chain carries TRBV7-9 and TRBJ1-6, with 8 bases matching TRBD1. Per germline, CDR1 SEHNR and CDR2 FQNEAQ (reference sequence). Trimming at V came to 4 bases and at J to 7 bases, leaving 9 bases not matched to a gene. The CDR3 runs to 16 residues. This CDR3 is CASSSEPRQGNSPLHF. The CDR3 DNA reads as TGTGCCAGCAGCTCTGAACCAAGACAGGGGAATTCACCCCTCCACTTT.

Remarks on this clone: The sample carries other DNA sequences with the same CDR3. V is TRBV3-1 (or the pseudogene TRBV3-2) and J is TRBJ2-4; D uncertain. The CDR3 length is 13 residues. The V and J ends lost 0 bases and 3 bases respectively, with 3 bases between them. Germline V lookup: CDR1 LGHDT, CDR2 YNNKEL (reference sequence). The CDR3 sequence is CASSQDSKNIQYF. The CDR3 nucleotides read TGTGCCAGCAGCCAAGACAGCAAAAACATTCAGTACTTC.

This clone is a singleton in its sample. This chain connects TRBV27 to TRBJ2-2; D might be TRBD2 (6 bases). Germline V gives CDR1 MNHEY, CDR2 SMNVEV (reference sequence). The V and J ends lost 3 bases and 5 bases respectively, with 10 bases between them. This CDR3 has 14 residues. This chain's CDR3 is CASSLRRETGELFF. The CDR3 region has the DNA TGTGCCAGCAGTTTGAGGAGGGAAACCGGGGAGCTGTTTTTT.

The chain is built from TRBV3-1 (or the pseudogene TRBV3-2) and TRBJ2-5; the match to TRBD2 covers 8 bases. The germline V gene encodes CDR1 LGHDT and CDR2 YNNKEL (reference sequence). With V trimmed by 4 bases and J by 0 bases, 4 bases remained unmatched. The CDR3 contains 15 residues. CDR3 in DNA: TGTGCCAGCAGCCCCGAACTAGCGGACCAAGAGACCCAGTACTTC. Its protein is CASSPELADQETQYF.

The chain uses TRBV7-3 and TRBJ2-1, with 10 bases that match TRBD2. Looked up from germline, CDR1 is SGHTA and CDR2 is FQGTGA. The CDR3 is made up of 16 amino acids. Germline trimming cut 5 bases from V and 1 base from J; bases unmatched to any gene: 5. CDR3 nucleotides: TGTGCCAGCAGCAGAGCGGGGGGGCCGTCCTACAATGAGCAGTTCTTC. It encodes CASSRAGGPSYNEQFF.

A note on this clone: Other nucleotide sequences from this sample produce the same CDR3. The rearrangement links TRBV2 to TRBJ1-1; 8 positions match TRBD1. Trimming at V came to 8 bases and at J to 11 bases, leaving 4 bases not matched to a gene. The CDR3 is made up of 10 amino acids. Per germline, CDR1 SNHLY and CDR2 FYNNEI. The CDR3 is CASSGGEAFF. CDR3 sequence (DNA): TGTGCCAGCTCAGGGGGCGAGGCTTTCTTT.

This chain joins TRBV4-1 and TRBJ2-3; TRBD1 aligns across 7 bases. The V gene end was trimmed by 4 bases and the J gene end by 6 bases; junction bases not matched to a gene: 4. CDR1 is MGHRA and CDR2 is YSYEKL in the germline V gene. The CDR3 runs to 13 residues. The CDR3: CASSLTGVDTQYF. The CDR3 DNA sequence: TGCGCCAGCAGCCTCACAGGGGTCGATACGCAGTATTTT.

The gene calls are TRBV7-8 and TRBJ1-1, with D possibly TRBD1 on 6 matching bases. Germline CDR1 reads SGHVS; CDR2 reads FQNEAQ. The V gene lost 2 bases and the J gene lost 4 bases, with 8 bases spanning the gap. The CDR3 runs 13 residues. DNA for the CDR3: TGTGCCAGCAGCTTAAGCAGGGGCACTGAAGCTTTCTTT. Protein product: CASSLSRGTEAFF.

The rearrangement links TRBV6-2 or TRBV6-3 to TRBJ1-4; D is unclear. CDR3 length: 12 amino acids. Germline loops: CDR1 MNHEY, CDR2 SVGEGT. Trimming took 3 bases from V and 7 from J, leaving 6 bases between them. The CDR3 DNA reads as TGTGCCAGCAGTTATGTCCGTGAAAAACTGTTTTTT. Residues: CASSYVREKLFF.

This chain uses TRBV10-3 with TRBJ2-3; 10 nucleotides align to TRBD1. Germline CDR1 and CDR2: ENHRY and SYGVKD. The CDR3 length is 15 residues. After removal of 6 bases from V and 3 bases from J, the junction contained 6 bases not matched to a gene. This chain's CDR3 is CAIRGDRGPTDTQYF. CDR3 nucleotide sequence: TGTGCCATCAGGGGGGACAGGGGACCAACAGATACGCAGTATTTT.

This clone appeared once. The J gene is TRBJ2-2, the V gene TRBV7-2; 7 nucleotides agree with TRBD1. V trimming: 2 bases; J trimming: 9 bases; junction bases outside the gene matches: 3. Germline V gene data show CDR1 as SGHTA and CDR2 as FQGNSA. The CDR3 sequence is 13 residues long. In DNA form, the CDR3 reads TGTGCCAGCAGCTTACCACAGGGGAGGGAGCTGTTTTTT. Translating gives CASSLPQGRELFF. Combining the CDR3 with reference TRBV7-2 and TRBJ2-2 gives the whole variable domain GAGVSQSPSNKVTEKGKDVELRCDPISGHTALYWYRQSLGQGLEFLIYFQGNSAPDKSGLPSDRFSAERTGGSVSTLTIQRTQQEDSAVYLCASSLPQGRELFFGEGSRLTVL.

The rearrangement uses TRBV27 and TRBJ1-4; D is possibly TRBD1 (5 bases). CDR3 length equals 16 residues. V was pared by 2 bases and J by 0 bases, with 10 bases between. Germline V gene data show CDR1 as MNHEY and CDR2 as SMNVEV (reference sequence). CDR3 coding DNA: TGTGCCAGCAGTTTAGGGGCAGGATCAACTAATGAAAAACTGTTTTTT. This codes for CASSLGAGSTNEKLFF.

The chain couples TRBV19 to TRBJ1-6; TRBD1 aligns across 8 bases. J gave up 11 bases and V 5 bases, and 8 bases lay outside the gene matches. CDR3 length: 14 residues. CDR1 and CDR2 from the germline V gene are LNHDA and SQIVND (reference sequence). The CDR3 nucleotides are TGTGCCAGTAGTTCCCGGGACAGGAACGCACCCCTCCACTTT. Protein: CASSSRDRNAPLHF.

V is TRBV3-1 (or the pseudogene TRBV3-2) and J is TRBJ1-1; 7 bases agree with TRBD1. Per germline, CDR1 LGHDT and CDR2 YNNKEL (reference sequence). The CDR3 runs 13 residues. V lost 4 bases and J lost 4; bases outside the gene matches: 3. CDR3 sequence: CASSRQGGTEAFF. The CDR3 region has the DNA TGTGCCAGCAGCCGACAGGGCGGCACTGAAGCTTTCTTT.

This clone was counted a few times. The V call is TRBV9, the J call TRBJ1-1; no definite D call. From germline, CDR1 is SGDLS and CDR2 YYNGEE. V lost 0 bases, J lost 2 bases, and 5 bases lay in between. This CDR3 contains 13 residues. The CDR3 loop is CASSVDSNTEAFF. The CDR3 DNA reads as TGTGCCAGCAGCGTAGACAGTAACACTGAAGCTTTCTTT.

This sequence joins TRBV7-2 and TRBJ1-5, with D perhaps TRBD1 (5 bases). Germline assignment: CDR1 SGHTA and CDR2 FQGNSA. V lost 1 base to trimming and J lost 3 bases, with 10 bases between them. The CDR3 loop spans 15 amino acids. The CDR3: CASSLVTGANQPQHF. CDR3 sequence (DNA): TGTGCCAGCAGCTTAGTCACCGGGGCCAATCAGCCCCAGCATTTT.

This clone appeared once. This chain links TRBV29-1 with TRBJ1-4, with D possibly being TRBD1 (5 bases). The germline V and J ends were trimmed by 4 bases and 8 bases, with 17 bases remaining between them. The CDR3 has 14 residues. Germline assignment: CDR1 SQVTM and CDR2 ANQGSEA. The CDR3 DNA sequence: TGCAGCGTTGCCGGGGGGGGAGCCACCGAAAAACTGTTTTTT. Protein: CSVAGGGATEKLFF.

The chain is built from TRBV10-3 and TRBJ2-7, with 15 bases matching TRBD2. This CDR3 is 16 amino acids long. V shed 7 bases, J shed 3 bases, and the junction held 7 bases outside the gene matches. The germline CDR1 and CDR2 sequences are ENHRY and SYGVKD. This CDR3 is CAIKGLAGGTSYEQYF. The CDR3 coding sequence is TGTGCCATCAAGGGACTAGCGGGGGGAACAAGCTACGAGCAGTACTTC.

A single count supports this clone. This chain joins TRBV4-3 and TRBJ2-5; D call uncertain. The CDR3 has 15 residues. The germline V and J ends were trimmed by 1 base and 2 bases, with 11 bases remaining between them. CDR1 is LGHNA and CDR2 is YSLEER in the germline V gene. The CDR3, as DNA: TGCGCCAGCAGCCAAGTTGATCGTCGGCAAGAGACCCAGTACTTC. It yields the protein CASSQVDRRQETQYF.

This sequence joins TRBV5-1 and TRBJ2-1, with D perhaps TRBD2 (5 bases). The V end lost 7 bases, the J end lost 0 bases, and 11 bases lay between the germline ends. The CDR3 runs 14 residues. The germline V gene encodes CDR1 SGHRS and CDR2 YFSETQ. This chain's CDR3 is CASGSGSSYNEQFF. CDR3 nucleotide sequence: TGCGCCAGCGGGTCGGGGAGCTCCTACAATGAGCAGTTCTTC.